This TCR beta chain was sequenced during a study of identical twins. Study-wide points: Potential partial confounding of zero-insertion analyses by invariant MAIT and iNKT cells was noted.

This clonotype appeared a few times. Its antigen is unknown. Trimming took 1 base from V and 6 from J, leaving 13 bases between them. The CDR3 extends over 14 amino acids. The germline gives CDR1 SEHNR, CDR2 FQNEAQ (reference sequence). The donors were all healthy and Caucasian. A universal primer site was added by template switching, and unique molecular identifiers were carried by the cDNA. TCRdb re-analysed the 5' RACE reads in MiXCR, keeping a single row per CDR3 protein. This sample has about 240,000 distinct CDR3 sequences, with 10% to 15% found just once. These same data were also listed under a study on yellow fever vaccine responses in identical twins.

The sequence was obtained from a woman younger than 35 in good health. Sequenced: memory (CD45RO+) T cells sorted from blood. The genes are TRBV7-9 and TRBJ2-7, with D possibly TRBD2 on 7 matching bases. Here the CDR3 reads CASSLGTGRAEQYF. The CDR3 bases are TGTGCCAGCAGCTTAGGTACAGGGAGGGCCGAGCAGTACTTC.